This T cell receptor (beta chain) originates from a study of blood T cell repertoires in COVID-19. On the study more broadly: The study drew acute and convalescent COVID-19 samples from the United States, Italy and Spain. PBMCs, B-cell-depleted T cells, or T cells were the source of the cDNA or gDNA that made up the material.

V was trimmed by 1 base and J by 0 bases, leaving 9 bases between them. This CDR3 comprises 15 residues. CDR1 LNHDA and CDR2 SQIVND come from the germline V gene (reference sequence). Method: immunoSEQ multiplex PCR; TCRdb's copy keeps in-frame clones and lacks some. The sample lists a few hundred thousand clones, 80% to 90% occurring once. J is TRBJ1-1 and V is TRBV19; D uncertain. Sample: peripheral blood. This TCR was recovered from a woman aged 35 to 49 who had recovered from COVID-19. The CDR3 reads CASSIVPDMNTEAFF. The CDR3 nucleotides read TGTGCCAGTAGTATAGTCCCCGACATGAACACTGAAGCTTTCTTT. The full variable domain, completed using reference TRBV19 and TRBJ1-1, is DGGITQSPKYLFRKEGQNVTLSCEQNLNHDAMYWYRQDPGQGLRLIYYSQIVNDFQKGDIAEGYSVSREKKESFPLTVTSAQKNPTAFYLCASSIVPDMNTEAFFGQGTRLTVV.